This T cell receptor (beta chain) was sequenced for a study of shared clonotypes between healthy human individuals. Overall study findings and caveats: Larger estimated richness was generally recorded for naive subsets relative to memory subsets.

The CDR3 contains 17 residues. V dropped 0 bases and J dropped 3 bases, with 15 bases sitting between them. Germline assignment: CDR1 SGHRS and CDR2 YFSETQ. The protocol was immunoSEQ multiplex PCR, while the TCRdb copy is restricted to in-frame clones and leaves out a portion. This table holds approximately 640,000 clones, approximately 79% found once. Notes on this clone: Its antigen is unidentified.

The chain links TRBV5-1 to TRBJ1-4; no definite D call. The specimen sequenced was memory CD4+ T cells sorted from blood. Subset denoted: CD45RA-negative fraction. The TCR was taken from a woman aged 30 to 39 in good health. The CDR3 DNA sequence: TGCGCCAGCAGCTTGGGACCCCCGGCAGGTCCTAATGAAAAACTGTTTTTT. Translated, it gives CASSLGPPAGPNEKLFF.